The rows below give T cell receptor beta chains drawn from one sample of a study of blood T cell repertoires in COVID-19. The assay was immunoSEQ multiplex PCR, and TCRdb's table has in-frame clones only and misses some. The sample carries just over 150,000 clones, approximately 82% recorded once. What was sequenced was peripheral blood. Source of these receptors: a woman aged 45-65 years with acute or convalescent COVID-19. Each CDR3 is given without its conserved first and last residue. The size field is filled for only some rows; it gives once, few, many or a size class.

cdr3_aa v_call clone_size j_call
ASSSRTMRTYEQY TRBV6-2/TRBV6-3 - TRBJ2-7
ASSSSRAVSEQY TRBV19 - TRBJ2-7
ASSLRREVETQY TRBV7-2 - TRBJ2-5
ASSVNHGLSYEQY TRBV19 - TRBJ2-7
ASSQEALAFRTDTQY TRBV4-3 - TRBJ2-3
ASSGGPRGVGEQY TRBV18 once TRBJ2-7
ASSFFTVNSPLH TRBV11-2 few TRBJ1-6
ASVAGGPYEQY TRBV28 - TRBJ2-7
ASSYTTGGRYEQY TRBV6-2/TRBV6-3 - TRBJ2-7
SVDRGSSYNEQF TRBV29-1 - TRBJ2-1